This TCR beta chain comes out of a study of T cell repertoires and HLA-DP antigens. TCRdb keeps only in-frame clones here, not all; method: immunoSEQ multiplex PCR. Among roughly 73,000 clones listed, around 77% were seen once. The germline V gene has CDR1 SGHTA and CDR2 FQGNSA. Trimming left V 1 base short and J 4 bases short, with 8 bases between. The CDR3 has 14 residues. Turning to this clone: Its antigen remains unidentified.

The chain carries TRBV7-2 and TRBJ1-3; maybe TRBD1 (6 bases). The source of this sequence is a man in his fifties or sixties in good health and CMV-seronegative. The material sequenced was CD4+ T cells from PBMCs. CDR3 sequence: CASSLGTGGNTIYF. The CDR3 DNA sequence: TGTGCCAGCAGCTTAGGCACAGGGGGAAACACCATATATTTT.